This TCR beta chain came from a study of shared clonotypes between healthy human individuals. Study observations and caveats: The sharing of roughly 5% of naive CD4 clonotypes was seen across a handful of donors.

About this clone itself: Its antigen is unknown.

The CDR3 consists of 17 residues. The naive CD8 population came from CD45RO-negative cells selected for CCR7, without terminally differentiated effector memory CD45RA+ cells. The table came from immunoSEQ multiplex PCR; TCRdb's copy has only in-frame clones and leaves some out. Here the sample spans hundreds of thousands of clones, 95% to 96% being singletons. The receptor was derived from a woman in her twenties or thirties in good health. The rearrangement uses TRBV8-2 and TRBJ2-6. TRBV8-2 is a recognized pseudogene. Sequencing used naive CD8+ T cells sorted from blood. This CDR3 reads CGTKSMITQSRANVLTF. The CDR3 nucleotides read TGTGGCACCAAAAGCATGATAACACAAAGTCGGGCCAACGTCCTGACTTTC.